The entry below gives a single T cell receptor (beta chain) sequence along with its context. The antigen remains unidentified. It may be a read error: a sequence one base away is much more abundant. The CDR3 has 14 residues. Germline V gives CDR1 DFQATT, CDR2 SNEGSKA (reference sequence). RNA transcripts yielded amplified TCR beta CDR3 regions. The HTBI primer set was used in a first-round RT-PCR of the TCR CDR3. TCRdb passed the multiplex PCR reads through MiXCR, listing each CDR3 protein once. The sample has approximately 100,000 distinct CDR3 sequences, 45% to 50% seen once; the top ten hold roughly 26%. The record originates from a study of T cells in Graves' hyperthyroidism and ophthalmopathy. Study-level results: The model anticipated ophthalmopathy a median approximately six months pre-onset. A model using 13 V-J features told ophthalmopathy apart from stable hyperthyroidism. Blood shared most expanded thyroid clonotypes above 0.001.

The sequenced sample consisted of blood. The J gene is TRBJ1-1, the V gene TRBV20-1; 9 nucleotides match TRBD1. The TCR sequence derives from a man in his forties or fifties with Graves' hyperthyroidism. CDR3 DNA: TGCTGTGCTAGAAGGGGGGACAGGGACACTGAAGCTTTCTTT. Protein: CCARRGDRDTEAFF.